The 24 T cell receptor beta chains below come from one sample, sequenced in a study of cytomegalovirus exposure and HLA in healthy donors. In the PCR, 60 Vbeta and 13 Jbeta primers were used. The assay was immunoSEQ multiplex PCR, and TCRdb's table has in-frame clones only and misses some. The sample includes tens of thousands of clones, approximately 80% seen only once; the top ten take 3% to 4%. What was sequenced was PBMCs. The receptors stem from a woman in her thirties or forties in good health and CMV-seronegative.

This clone was detected only a few times. This chain links TRBV5-4 with TRBJ1-4; possible D gene TRBD1, 5 bases. Germline CDR1 reads SGHNT; CDR2 reads YYREEE (reference sequence). The CDR3 covers 15 residues. Between the trimmed V and J ends, which lost 3 bases and 5 bases, there was a span of 14 bases. CDR3: CASSSFGGTNEKLFF. DNA for the CDR3: TGTGCCAGCAGCTCTTTCGGGGGGACGAATGAAAAACTGTTTTTT.

The chain links TRBV7-9 to TRBJ1-2; 9 bases are a match to TRBD1. Unmatched junction bases numbered 15, after V lost 5 bases and J lost 8 bases. Germline CDR1 is SEHNR and CDR2 is FQNEAQ (reference sequence). This CDR3 is 16 amino acids long. The CDR3 coding sequence is TGTGCCAGCAGCCCCAGGACAGGGGAAAGAGTTGGGGGCTACACCTTC. Translation gives CASSPRTGERVGGYTF.

The rearrangement uses TRBV6-1 and TRBJ1-1; D unclear. Germline V CDR1 and CDR2: MNHNS, SASEGT. V lost 6 bases and J lost 0, with 5 bases in between. The CDR3 has 12 amino acids. The CDR3 sequence: CASSPMNTEAFF. Written as DNA, the CDR3 is TGTGCCAGCAGCCCAATGAACACTGAAGCTTTCTTT.

The J gene is TRBJ2-1, the V gene TRBV5-1, with 11 bases aligning to TRBD2. Per the germline V gene, CDR1 is SGHRS and CDR2 is YFSETQ. The CDR3 sequence is 15 residues long. V dropped 4 bases and J dropped 9; count of bases not matched to a gene: 9. CDR3 nucleotide sequence: TGCGCCAGCAGCCCCCAACTAGCGGGAGTAGGTGAGCAGTTCTTC. This gives the protein CASSPQLAGVGEQFF.

The CDR3 DNA is TGTGCCAGCAGTCCTACAGGGGGCAGTTGGAATGAGCAGTTCTTC. It specifies CASSPTGGSWNEQFF. The genes are TRBV6-6 and TRBJ2-1; 9 positions match TRBD1. The CDR3 covers 15 residues. The V and J ends lost 5 bases and 7 bases, in that order; junction bases with no gene match: 9. Germline CDR1 and CDR2: MNHNY and SVGAGI (reference sequence).

CDR3 nucleotide sequence: TGCGCCAGCAGCCAAGTGGGGCAGGGGAACACTGAAGCTTTCTTT. It is translated as CASSQVGQGNTEAFF. The chain is built from TRBV4-1 and TRBJ1-1, with a possible D match to TRBD1 (5 bases). With 1 base removed from V and 1 base from J, the gap between germline ends came to 10 bases. Per the germline V gene, CDR1 is MGHRA and CDR2 is YSYEKL. The CDR3 loop spans 15 amino acids.

The chain is built from TRBV5-4 and TRBJ1-2; 8 bases are a match to TRBD1. There are 13 residues in the CDR3. The J segment lost 8 bases and the V segment lost 0 bases, leaving 3 bases of the junction unmatched. In germline, CDR1 is SGHNT, CDR2 YYREEE (reference sequence). The CDR3 protein is CASSLGQGLGYTF. The CDR3 DNA follows: TGTGCCAGCAGCTTGGGACAGGGGTTGGGCTACACCTTC.

The J gene is TRBJ2-1, the V gene TRBV29-1, with D possibly being TRBD2 (6 bases). The CDR3 is made up of 13 amino acids. V was shortened by 4 bases and J by 6 bases, with 13 bases between the two germline ends. Per the germline V gene, CDR1 is SQVTM and CDR2 is ANQGSEA. Here the CDR3 reads CSVGPRRGNEQFF. CDR3 nucleotide sequence: TGCAGCGTTGGACCCAGGAGGGGCAATGAGCAGTTCTTC.

A few counts support this clone. The V gene is TRBV6-4, the J gene TRBJ2-2; weak D call: TRBD2 (6 bases). The germline V gene encodes CDR1 MRHNA and CDR2 SNTAGT. This CDR3 is 17 amino acids long. Trimming took 4 bases from V and 0 from J, leaving 15 bases between them. CDR3 residues: CASSALAGRANTGELFF. CDR3 in DNA: TGTGCCAGCAGTGCGCTGGCGGGACGGGCGAACACCGGGGAGCTGTTTTTT.

The chain links TRBV28 to TRBJ2-7; D perhaps matches TRBD1 (6 bases). V was pared by 4 bases and J by 2 bases, with 15 bases between. Germline loops: CDR1 MDHEN, CDR2 SYDVKM. The CDR3 runs to 15 residues. Here the CDR3 reads CASSSPTGRPYEQYF. CDR3 nucleotide sequence: TGTGCCAGCAGTTCCCCTACAGGGAGACCCTACGAGCAGTACTTC.

The rearrangement uses TRBV9 and TRBJ1-1; the D gene is possibly TRBD1 (6 bases). Germline CDR1 is SGDLS and CDR2 is YYNGEE. V was shortened by 5 bases and J by 4 bases, with 15 bases between the two germline ends. The CDR3 has 14 residues. As DNA, the CDR3 is TGTGCCAGCAGTTCTACAGGGATGGGCACTGAAGCTTTCTTT. It codes for CASSSTGMGTEAFF.

The chain links TRBV14 to TRBJ2-5; 11 nucleotides line up with TRBD2. Trimming removed 3 bases from V and 5 bases from J; junction bases left unmatched: 8. CDR3 size: 16 residues. In germline, CDR1 is SGHDN, CDR2 FVKESK. CDR3 in DNA: TGTGCCAGCAGCCATACTACCGGGACTAGCGGCGAGACCCAGTACTTC. The encoded protein is CASSHTTGTSGETQYF.

This rearrangement joins TRBV14 to TRBJ2-7; D is unresolved. V lost 6 bases, J lost 2 bases, and 5 bases lay in between. This CDR3 spans 11 amino acids. From germline, CDR1 is SGHDN and CDR2 FVKESK. The CDR3 is CASSSTYEQYF. The CDR3 DNA reads as TGTGCCAGCAGTTCTACCTACGAGCAGTACTTC. The entire variable domain, with the rest obtained from reference TRBV14 and TRBJ2-7, is as follows: EAGVTQFPSHSVIEKGQTVTLRCDPISGHDNLYWYRRVMGKEIKFLLHFVKESKQDESGMPNNRFLAERTGGTYSTLKVQPAELEDSGVYFCASSSTYEQYFGPGTRLTVT.

The chain links TRBV7-2 to TRBJ1-4; no clear D gene. The length of the CDR3 is 14 residues. The germline V and J ends were trimmed by 4 bases and 6 bases, with 12 bases remaining between them. Germline CDR1 is SGHTA and CDR2 is FQGNSA. This CDR3 is CASSSTGWDEKLFF. Written as DNA, the CDR3 is TGTGCCAGCAGCTCCACCGGGTGGGATGAAAAACTGTTTTTT.

The rearrangement joins TRBV19 to TRBJ1-2; D might be TRBD1 (5 bases). The CDR3 runs 14 residues. Looked up from germline, CDR1 is LNHDA and CDR2 is SQIVND (reference sequence). V was cut by 7 bases and J by 3 bases, with 15 bases left in between. CDR3 sequence (DNA): TGTGCCAGTACCCCGGGGACGGGGGACTATGGCTACACCTTC. It encodes CASTPGTGDYGYTF.

The gene calls are TRBV7-2 and TRBJ1-5; D unresolved. Germline V lookup: CDR1 SGHTA, CDR2 FQGNSA. V was shortened by 3 bases and J by 4 bases, with 13 bases between the two germline ends. The CDR3 covers 15 residues. The DNA for the CDR3 is TGTGCCAGCAGCTTGGAAGGGAGGAATAATCAGCCCCAGCATTTT. Translated, it gives CASSLEGRNNQPQHF.

The chain carries TRBV10-3 and TRBJ2-1, with 12 bases matching TRBD2. Looked up from germline, CDR1 is ENHRY and CDR2 is SYGVKD. The CDR3 is 13 residues long. With 9 bases clipped from V and 6 bases from J, the junction kept 3 bases outside the gene matches. The CDR3: CAMSGLAGNEQFF. The CDR3 DNA reads TGTGCCATGTCGGGACTAGCGGGCAATGAGCAGTTCTTC.

This clone has a handful of counts. The J gene is TRBJ2-4, the V gene TRBV9; the D gene is possibly TRBD1 (5 bases). V was pared by 4 bases and J by 7 bases, with 12 bases between. The CDR3 has 13 amino acids. Per germline, CDR1 SGDLS and CDR2 YYNGEE. CDR3 bases: TGTGCCAGCAGCCCCGGACATCCGAACATTCAGTACTTC. Translation gives CASSPGHPNIQYF.

This chain joins TRBV10-2 and TRBJ2-7; 9 bases are shared with TRBD2. Losses at the gene ends were 4 bases for V and 6 bases for J; bases not matched to a gene: 19. The CDR3 consists of 18 residues. Germline CDR1 is WSHSY and CDR2 is SAAADI. In nucleotides, the CDR3 is TGCGCCAGCAGTGGTTCGCGCGCCTTTAGCGGGAGTACCGCCGAGCAGTACTTC. Translated: CASSGSRAFSGSTAEQYF.

The chain uses TRBV29-1 and TRBJ2-7; 11 bases align to TRBD1. CDR1 is SQVTM, CDR2 ANQGSEA, per germline. The ends lost 6 bases at V and 3 bases at J; junction bases unmatched: 7. The CDR3 has 14 amino acids. CDR3 in DNA: TGCAGCGTCCAGGGACAGGGGGTTCTCTACGAGCAGTACTTC. Translated: CSVQGQGVLYEQYF.

This clone was detected only once. This chain joins TRBV7-8 and TRBJ2-1, with TRBD2 matching 9 bases. V lost 5 bases, J lost 4 bases, and 12 bases stayed unmatched. Per the germline V gene, CDR1 is SGHVS and CDR2 is FQNEAQ. This CDR3 spans 17 amino acids. The CDR3 DNA follows: TGTGCCAGCAGCGCATCCCCGGCGGGAGGGAGTTACAATGAGCAGTTCTTC. Translated, it gives CASSASPAGGSYNEQFF. Together with reference TRBV7-8 and TRBJ2-1, the CDR3 gives the full variable domain: GAGVSQSPRYKVAKRGQDVALRCDPISGHVSLFWYQQALGQGPEFLTYFQNEAQLDKSGLPSDRFFAERPEGSVSTLKIQRTQQEDSAVYLCASSASPAGGSYNEQFFGPGTRLTVL.

The chain recombines TRBV29-1 with TRBJ2-3; 11 bases match TRBD2. The CDR3 consists of 14 residues. Trimming removed 7 bases from V and 3 bases from J; junction bases left unmatched: 6. CDR1 and CDR2 (germline): SQVTM, ANQGSEA. CDR3 nucleotides: TGCAGCGCCGGTAGCGGGAGGGGAACAGATACGCAGTATTTT. Its translation is CSAGSGRGTDTQYF.

The rearrangement links TRBV9 to TRBJ2-2; 7 bases line up with TRBD1. Unmatched junction bases numbered 2, after V lost 0 bases and J lost 0 bases. Germline V gene lookup returns CDR1 SGDLS and CDR2 YYNGEE. There are 16 residues in the CDR3. The CDR3 DNA reads TGTGCCAGCAGCGTAGCTGGGACAGCGAACACCGGGGAGCTGTTTTTT. This encodes CASSVAGTANTGELFF.

This clone has only a few counts. The J gene is TRBJ1-2, the V gene TRBV6-6; 9 bases match TRBD1. The CDR3 consists of 14 residues. CDR1 MNHNY and CDR2 SVGAGI come from the germline V gene (reference sequence). Trimming removed 6 bases from V and 5 bases from J; junction bases left unmatched: 7. DNA for the CDR3: TGTGCCAGCAGCCGGGACAGGGTCCTTTATGGCTACACCTTC. As protein: CASSRDRVLYGYTF.